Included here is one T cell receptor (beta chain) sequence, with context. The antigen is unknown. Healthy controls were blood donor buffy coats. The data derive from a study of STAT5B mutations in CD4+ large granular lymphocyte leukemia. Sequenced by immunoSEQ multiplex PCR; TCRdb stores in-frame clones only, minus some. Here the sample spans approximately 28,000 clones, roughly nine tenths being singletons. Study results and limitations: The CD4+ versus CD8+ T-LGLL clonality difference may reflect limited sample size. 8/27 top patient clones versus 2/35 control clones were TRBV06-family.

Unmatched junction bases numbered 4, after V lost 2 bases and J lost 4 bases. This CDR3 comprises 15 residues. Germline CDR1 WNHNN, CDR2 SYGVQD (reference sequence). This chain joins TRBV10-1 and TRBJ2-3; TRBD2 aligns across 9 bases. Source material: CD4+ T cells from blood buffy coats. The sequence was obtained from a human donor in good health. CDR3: CASSESSGSADTQYF. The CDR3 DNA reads TGCGCCAGCAGTGAGAGTAGCGGGAGCGCAGATACGCAGTATTTT.